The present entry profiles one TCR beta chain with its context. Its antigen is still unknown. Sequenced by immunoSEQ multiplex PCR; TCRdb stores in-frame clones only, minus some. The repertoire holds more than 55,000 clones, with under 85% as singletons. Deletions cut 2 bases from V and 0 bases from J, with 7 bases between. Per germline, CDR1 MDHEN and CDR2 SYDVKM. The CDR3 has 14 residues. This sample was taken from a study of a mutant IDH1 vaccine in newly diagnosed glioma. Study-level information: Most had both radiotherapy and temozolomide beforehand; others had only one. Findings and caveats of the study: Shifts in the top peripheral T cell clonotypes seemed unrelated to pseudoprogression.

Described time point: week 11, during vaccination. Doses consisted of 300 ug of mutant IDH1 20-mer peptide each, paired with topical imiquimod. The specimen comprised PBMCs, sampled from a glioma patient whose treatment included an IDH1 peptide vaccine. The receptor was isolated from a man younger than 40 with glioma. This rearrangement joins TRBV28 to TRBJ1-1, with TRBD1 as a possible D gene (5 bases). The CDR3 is CASSLRGLNTEAFF. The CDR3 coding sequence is TGTGCCAGCAGTTTAAGGGGCCTGAACACTGAAGCTTTCTTT.